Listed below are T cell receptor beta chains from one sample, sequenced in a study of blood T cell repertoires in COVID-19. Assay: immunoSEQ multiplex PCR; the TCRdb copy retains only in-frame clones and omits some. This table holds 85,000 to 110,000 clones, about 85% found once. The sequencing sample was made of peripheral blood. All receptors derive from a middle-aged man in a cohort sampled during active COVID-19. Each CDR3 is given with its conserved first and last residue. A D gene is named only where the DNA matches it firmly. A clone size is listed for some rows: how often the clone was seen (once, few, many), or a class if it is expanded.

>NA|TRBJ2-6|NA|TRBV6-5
CASRGGDSGANVLTF
TGTGCCAGCAGAGGGGGAGACTCTGGGGCCAACGTCCTGACTTTC
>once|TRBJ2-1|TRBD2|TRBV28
CASSPLAGGLNEQFF
TGTGCCAGCAGTCCCCTAGCGGGGGGCCTGAATGAGCAGTTCTTC
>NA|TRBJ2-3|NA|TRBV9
CASSVELVRDTQYF
TGTGCCAGCAGCGTAGAACTGGTTCGGGATACGCAGTATTTT
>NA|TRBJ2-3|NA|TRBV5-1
CASSFDRSGTDTQYF
TGCGCCAGCAGCTTTGACAGATCTGGCACAGATACGCAGTATTTT
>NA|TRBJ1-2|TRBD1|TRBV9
CASSGLPGQQRVGYTF
TGTGCCAGCAGCGGGCTTCCGGGACAGCAGAGGGTTGGCTACACCTTC
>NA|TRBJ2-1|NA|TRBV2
CASRLGTGPYNEQFF
TGTGCCAGCAGATTAGGCACAGGGCCCTACAATGAGCAGTTCTTC
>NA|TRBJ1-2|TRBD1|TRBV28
CASSSLRGRMGRNGYTF
TGTGCCAGCAGTTCCCTCAGGGGGCGCATGGGTAGGAATGGCTACACCTTC
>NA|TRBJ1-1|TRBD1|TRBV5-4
CASSRQGDSEAFF
TGTGCCAGCAGCCGACAGGGCGACTCTGAAGCTTTCTTT
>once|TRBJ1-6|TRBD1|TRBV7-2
CASSSSGTGTYNSPLHF
TGTGCCAGCAGCTCCTCCGGGACAGGGACTTATAATTCACCCCTCCACTTT
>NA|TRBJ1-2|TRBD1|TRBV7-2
CASSSQQGAPGGYTF
TGTGCCAGCAGCTCTCAACAGGGGGCGCCGGGCGGCTACACCTTC
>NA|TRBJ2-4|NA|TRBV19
CASSAQGTSFAKNIQYF
TGTGCCAGTAGTGCCCAAGGGACATCTTTTGCCAAAAACATTCAGTACTTC
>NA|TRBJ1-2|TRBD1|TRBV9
CASSVRTGVNYGYTF
TGTGCCAGCAGCGTCAGGACAGGAGTTAACTATGGCTACACCTTC
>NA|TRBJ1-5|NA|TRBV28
CASSLIAGVRQPQHF
TGTGCCAGCAGTTTAATTGCAGGGGTACGTCAGCCCCAGCATTTT